This TCR beta chain is from a study of T cell responses to AZD1222 COVID-19 vaccine. Generated by immunoSEQ multiplex PCR, the TCRdb table keeps only in-frame clones and is missing some. This sample yields over 85,000 clones, of which around 90% are seen a single time; approximately 5.3% belongs to the top ten. Overall study results and limits: An increase in Spike-specific TCR breadth and depth was observed after two AZD1222 doses.

CDR3 length: 16 residues. Germline-derived CDR1 and CDR2 are SGHNT and YYREEE (reference sequence). V trimming: 4 bases; J trimming: 3 bases; junction bases outside the gene matches: 9. Turning to this clone: Antigen specificity is unknown.

Sequences were derived from peripheral blood, sampled 28 days after the second AZD1222 dose. The clonotype originates from an adult who received the AZD1222 COVID-19 vaccine. The rearrangement joins TRBV5-4 to TRBJ2-2; 7 positions agree with TRBD1. CDR3 sequence reads: CASSRPTGKDTGELFF. The CDR3 nucleotides read TGTGCCAGCAGCCGTCCGACAGGGAAGGACACCGGGGAGCTGTTTTTT.